The 28 T cell receptor beta chains given below trace back to one sample, sequenced in a study of shared clonotypes between healthy human individuals. Generated by immunoSEQ multiplex PCR, the TCRdb table keeps only in-frame clones and is missing some. Here the sample spans about 960,000 clones, 76% being singletons. Sequenced material: memory CD4+ T cells sorted from blood. The subset: CD45RA-negative fraction. The receptors originated from a man aged 18 to 30 in good health.

The chain uses TRBV15 and TRBJ1-3; D uncertain. CDR1 LNHNV and CDR2 YYDKDF come from the germline V gene (reference sequence). This CDR3 is 16 amino acids long. The V gene lost 1 base and the J gene lost 0 bases, with 10 bases spanning the gap. CDR3 residues: CATSRGGSTSGNTIYF. The CDR3 DNA is TGTGCCACCAGCAGAGGTGGCAGTACCTCTGGAAACACCATATATTTT.

CDR3 sequence (DNA): TGTGCCAGCAGCCGGGGGCGGCAGGGGCTCACTGAAGCTTTCTTT. Residues: CASSRGRQGLTEAFF. The chain is built from TRBV5-4 and TRBJ1-1; D possibly corresponds to TRBD1 (6 bases). This CDR3 region has 15 residues. V lost 4 bases to trimming and J lost 4 bases, with 17 bases between them. Germline CDR1 reads SGHNT; CDR2 reads YYREEE (reference sequence).

The chain uses TRBV5-1 and TRBJ2-1, with TRBD1 matching over 9 bases. V trimming: 3 bases; J trimming: 9 bases; junction bases outside the gene matches: 7. Germline values: CDR1 SGHRS, CDR2 YFSETQ. The CDR3 runs to 14 residues. CDR3 in amino acids: CASSWGQGASEQFF. In nucleotides, the CDR3 is TGCGCCAGCAGCTGGGGACAGGGTGCCAGTGAGCAGTTCTTC.

The rearrangement joins TRBV7-8 to TRBJ2-1; TRBD2 matches 9 bases. Germline loops: CDR1 SGHVS, CDR2 FQNEAQ. The V segment lost 5 bases and the J segment 7 bases; nucleotides outside the gene matches: 12. The CDR3 is 16 residues long. The CDR3 bases are TGTGCCAGCAGCCAGGGGACTAGCATCGGAGGGAATGAGCAGTTCTTC. This translates into CASSQGTSIGGNEQFF.

The chain links TRBV6-1 to TRBJ2-7, with TRBD2 matching over 12 bases. The V and J ends lost 4 bases and 2 bases, in that order; junction bases with no gene match: 3. This CDR3 is 15 amino acids long. Germline lookup yields CDR1 MNHNS and CDR2 SASEGT. The CDR3 nucleotides are TGTGCCAGCAGTGTTCTAGCGGGAGGGCCCTACGAGCAGTACTTC. It codes for CASSVLAGGPYEQYF.

This clone was recorded a few times. The V gene is TRBV18, the J gene TRBJ2-3, with TRBD1 as a possible D gene (5 bases). Germline V CDR1 and CDR2: KGHSH, LQKENI. This CDR3 is built from 14 residues. V shed 6 bases and J shed 2 bases, with 12 bases lying between them. The CDR3 DNA follows: TGTGCCAGCTCCCGAGACAGTTACACAGATACGCAGTATTTT. Its translation is CASSRDSYTDTQYF.

The chain has TRBV7-9 and TRBJ2-5; 11 bases align to TRBD2. The CDR3 is 19 amino acids. CDR1 and CDR2 (germline): SEHNR, FQNEAQ (reference sequence). Losses at the gene ends were 5 bases for V and 0 bases for J; bases not matched to a gene: 14. The CDR3 here is CASSHGRSSGGKYQETQYF. The DNA of the CDR3 is TGTGCCAGCAGCCACGGACGTTCTAGCGGGGGGAAGTACCAAGAGACCCAGTACTTC.

This clone was counted once. The CDR3 reads CASSFSGTGRYF. The CDR3 DNA sequence: TGCGCCAGCAGCTTCTCCGGGACCGGGCGGTACTTC. This chain links TRBV5-1 with TRBJ2-7, with D perhaps TRBD1 or TRBD2 (5 bases each). Germline V gene sequence: CDR1 SGHRS, CDR2 YFSETQ. CDR3 length equals 12 residues. The germline V and J ends were trimmed by 2 bases and 12 bases, with 15 bases remaining between them.

The chain has TRBV7-9 and TRBJ1-1; TRBD1 agrees at 9 bases. V gave up 5 bases and J gave up 4 bases; unmatched junction bases: 8. The CDR3 spans 15 residues. In germline, CDR1 is SEHNR, CDR2 FQNEAQ (reference sequence). CDR3 nucleotides: TGTGCCAGCAGCACTGGACTGACAGGGGGCACTGAAGCTTTCTTT. It translates to CASSTGLTGGTEAFF.

The V gene is TRBV15, the J gene TRBJ1-2, with TRBD1 identical over 7 bases. Germline CDR1 and CDR2: LNHNV and YYDKDF (reference sequence). The V segment lost 2 bases and the J segment 6 bases; nucleotides outside the gene matches: 9. The CDR3 spans 15 residues. The DNA of the CDR3 is TGTGCCACCAGCAGACCCCAGGGGGGGGCTCATGGCTACACCTTC. As protein: CATSRPQGGAHGYTF.

The chain combines TRBV6-9 with TRBJ2-5, with 7 bases lining up with TRBD1. CDR1 and CDR2 (germline): MNHGY, SVAAGI. This CDR3 region has 16 residues. The J segment lost 2 bases and the V segment lost 6 bases, leaving 12 bases of the junction unmatched. CDR3 loop: CASSRGQETRQETQYF. The CDR3 DNA is TGTGCCAGCAGCCGAGGACAGGAGACCAGGCAAGAGACCCAGTACTTC.

The chain links TRBV27 to TRBJ2-3, with TRBD1 identical over 8 bases. The CDR3 runs 17 residues. With V trimmed by 3 bases and J by 2 bases, 10 bases remained unmatched. Per the germline V gene, CDR1 is MNHEY and CDR2 is SMNVEV (reference sequence). CDR3 residues: CASSFSTRTGSTDTQYF. In DNA, the CDR3 is TGTGCCAGCAGTTTTAGCACCCGGACAGGGTCCACAGATACGCAGTATTTT.

On this clone itself: In the same sample, other DNA sequences code for this CDR3. This chain joins TRBV5-1 and TRBJ2-7; 10 nucleotides agree with TRBD1. V trimming: 4 bases; J trimming: 1 base; junction bases outside the gene matches: 5. The CDR3 has 15 amino acids. From germline, CDR1 is SGHRS and CDR2 YFSETQ. CDR3 DNA sequence: TGCGCCAGCAGCCCCCGGACAGGGGGTTCCTACGAGCAGTACTTC. It is translated as CASSPRTGGSYEQYF.

The chain is built from TRBV30 and TRBJ2-7, with a weak D call TRBD1 (6 bases). Germline CDR1 and CDR2: GTSNPN and SVGIG (reference sequence). This CDR3 spans 16 amino acids. Trimming removed 3 bases from V and 2 bases from J, with 20 bases in between. This CDR3 is CAWRARTVRQTYEQYF. Written as DNA, the CDR3 is TGTGCCTGGAGGGCTAGGACAGTTCGACAAACCTACGAGCAGTACTTC.

This chain joins TRBV10-1 and TRBJ2-4; D possibly uses TRBD1 or TRBD2 (5 bases each). V was clipped by 0 bases and J by 8 bases, with 11 bases between them. In germline, CDR1 is WNHNN, CDR2 SYGVQD (reference sequence). The CDR3 is 14 amino acids. The CDR3 is CASSESGDSDIQYF. Written as DNA, the CDR3 is TGCGCCAGCAGTGAGTCGGGGGATAGCGACATTCAGTACTTC.

This sequence joins TRBV18 and TRBJ2-3; tentatively, D is TRBD1 (5 bases). CDR1 is KGHSH, CDR2 LQKENI, per germline. The germline V and J ends were trimmed by 2 bases and 2 bases, with 14 bases remaining between them. The CDR3 runs to 16 residues. The CDR3 protein is CASSPMDTSSTDTQYF. In DNA, the CDR3 is TGTGCCAGCTCACCAATGGACACTTCGTCCACAGATACGCAGTATTTT.

The chain's CDR3 is CSVKLAGDLQQYF. CDR3 sequence (DNA): TGCAGCGTTAAACTAGCGGGAGACTTACAGCAGTACTTC. The J gene is TRBJ2-7, the V gene TRBV29-1; 11 bases align to TRBD2. From germline, CDR1 is SQVTM and CDR2 ANQGSEA. V was pared by 5 bases and J by 8 bases, with 8 bases of the junction left unmatched. This CDR3 is built from 13 residues.

The rearrangement uses TRBV20-1 and TRBJ2-1; possibly TRBD2 for D (6 bases). The CDR3 is made up of 11 amino acids. Trimming shortened V by 3 bases and J by 8 bases, and 8 bases separated the two germline ends. Looked up from germline, CDR1 is DFQATT and CDR2 is SNEGSKA (reference sequence). The CDR3 coding sequence is TGCAGTGCTAGGCCGGGGGATGAGCAGTTCTTC. Encoded protein: CSARPGDEQFF.

CDR3 sequence reads: CASSKSTGMSSYEQYF. DNA of the CDR3: TGCGCCAGCAGCAAATCGACAGGAATGAGCTCCTACGAGCAGTACTTC. The chain carries TRBV4-1 and TRBJ2-7; TRBD1 might be the D (6 bases). This CDR3 contains 16 residues. Looked up from germline, CDR1 is MGHRA and CDR2 is YSYEKL. Trimming shortened V by 5 bases and J by 0 bases, and 17 bases separated the two germline ends.

The chain uses TRBV6-1 and TRBJ2-3; TRBD2 matches at 13 bases. The germline CDR1 and CDR2 sequences are MNHNS and SASEGT. V trimming: 8 bases; J trimming: 2 bases; junction bases outside the gene matches: 4. This CDR3 has 15 residues. The CDR3 DNA is TGTGCCAGCTCAGGACTAGCGGGGGTCACAGATACGCAGTATTTT. Amino acids: CASSGLAGVTDTQYF.

This clone was counted a few times. The rearrangement uses TRBV5-1 and TRBJ1-1; 9 nucleotides line up with TRBD1. This CDR3 has 16 amino acids. V shed 3 bases, J shed 0 bases, and the junction held 6 bases outside the gene matches. Germline V gene data show CDR1 as SGHRS and CDR2 as YFSETQ. The CDR3 here is CASSSLTGGLNTEAFF. The CDR3 coding sequence is TGCGCCAGCAGCTCCTTGACAGGGGGACTGAACACTGAAGCTTTCTTT.

CDR3 sequence: CASSPGQAGTQYF. The DNA for the CDR3 is TGTGCCAGCAGTCCGGGACAGGCGGGGACCCAGTACTTC. The J gene is TRBJ2-5, the V gene TRBV2; the match to TRBD1 covers 8 bases. V lost 5 bases, J lost 7 bases, and 6 bases stayed unmatched. The CDR3 has 13 residues. In germline, CDR1 is SNHLY, CDR2 FYNNEI.

The V gene is TRBV2, the J gene TRBJ1-1; weak D call: TRBD1 (5 bases). V was shortened by 6 bases and J by 3 bases, with 11 bases between the two germline ends. The CDR3 sequence is 13 residues long. Germline CDR1 is SNHLY and CDR2 is FYNNEI. The CDR3 DNA reads TGTGCCAGCAGCCCCGGCAGGGACACTGAAGCTTTCTTT. Its protein product is CASSPGRDTEAFF.

This clone was seen only once. The V and J genes are TRBV2 and TRBJ1-3, with D possibly TRBD1 on 6 matching bases. V shed 8 bases and J shed 2 bases, with 13 bases lying between them. There are 14 residues in the CDR3. Per the germline V gene, CDR1 is SNHLY and CDR2 is FYNNEI. The CDR3: CASGRDKTGNTIYF. Here the CDR3 DNA reads TGTGCCAGCGGCCGGGACAAAACTGGAAACACCATATATTTT.

Notes on this clone: At one of its ends the junction is not consistent with the germline gene, which may arise from a read error. The rearrangement uses TRBV5-1 and TRBJ1-2; 9 positions agree with TRBD1. Germline V gives CDR1 SGHRS, CDR2 YFSETQ. The CDR3 length is 13 residues. CDR3 residues: CASSLRFDRGIFF. DNA of the CDR3: TGCGCCAGCAGCTTGCGATTCGACAGGGGGATTTTTTTC.

This clone has a single count. The chain is built from TRBV10-2 and TRBJ1-1; D is perhaps TRBD1 (5 bases). V was clipped by 8 bases and J by 7 bases, with 26 bases between them. From germline, CDR1 is WSHSY and CDR2 SAAADI. This CDR3 region has 16 residues. CDR3 sequence (DNA): TGCGCCAGCGGGAGAGGGGCCGTAATTGAAGTGCGTGAAGCTTTCTTT. This translates into CASGRGAVIEVREAFF.

The chain couples TRBV7-9 to TRBJ1-5; 9 bases match TRBD1. Looked up from germline, CDR1 is SEHNR and CDR2 is FQNEAQ (reference sequence). The CDR3 covers 15 residues. The junction had 5 bases not matched to a gene; V was cut back by 1 base and J by 7 bases. CDR3 sequence reads: CASSLGGQGRQPQHF. DNA of the CDR3: TGTGCCAGCAGCTTAGGAGGACAGGGGAGACAGCCCCAGCATTTT.

The chain recombines TRBV10-1 with TRBJ2-7; tentatively, D is TRBD2 (5 bases). Germline V gene sequence: CDR1 WNHNN, CDR2 SYGVQD (reference sequence). This CDR3 spans 14 amino acids. Trimming left V 0 bases short and J 5 bases short, with 11 bases between. CDR3 residues: CASSESGRDNEQYF. The CDR3 DNA follows: TGCGCCAGCAGTGAGTCGGGGAGAGACAACGAGCAGTACTTC.